This TCR beta chain was identified during a study of neurological immune-mediated disorders. Whole-study findings and limits: The study found the most TCR clonal expansion in HTLV-1-associated myelopathy and the least in multiple sclerosis, below healthy controls. Subjects shared no identical expanded-clone CDR3 amino acid sequences, suggesting private TCR-beta repertoires in all groups.

5'RACE with 10-nucleotide random UMIs produced the cDNA. TCRdb analysed the 5' RACE reads with MiXCR anew, one entry per CDR3 protein. Of under 90,000 distinct CDR3 sequences listed, around 10% are singletons. The table lists this clonotype with many counts. Its specificity is not known. Unsorted libraries used 2 million PBMCs kept at -80 degrees C. The receptor's source is a man between 35 and 55 years old in good health. The sample taken for sequencing was PBMCs.

The CDR3, as DNA: TGCAGTGCCGTGCAGACAGGGCTCACAGATACGCAGTATTTT. It is translated as CSAVQTGLTDTQYF. This chain uses TRBV20-1 with TRBJ2-3; 7 bases match TRBD1. The CDR3 consists of 14 residues. Germline CDR1 reads DFQATT; CDR2 reads SNEGSKA (reference sequence). V trimming: 6 bases; J trimming: 2 bases; junction bases outside the gene matches: 8.